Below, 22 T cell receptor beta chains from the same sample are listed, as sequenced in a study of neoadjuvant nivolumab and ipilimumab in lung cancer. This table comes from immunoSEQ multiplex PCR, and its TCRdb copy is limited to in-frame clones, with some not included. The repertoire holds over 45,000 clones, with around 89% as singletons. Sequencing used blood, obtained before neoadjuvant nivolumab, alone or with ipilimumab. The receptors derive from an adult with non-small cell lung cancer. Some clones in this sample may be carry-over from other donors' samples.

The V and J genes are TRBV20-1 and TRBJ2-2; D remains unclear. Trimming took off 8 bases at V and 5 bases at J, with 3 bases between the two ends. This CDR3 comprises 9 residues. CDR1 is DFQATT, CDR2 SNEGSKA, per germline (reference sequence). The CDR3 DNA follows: TGCAGTCTAACCGGGGAGCTGTTTTTT. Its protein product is CSLTGELFF.

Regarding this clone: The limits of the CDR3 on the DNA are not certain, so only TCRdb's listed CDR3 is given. CDR3 loop: CAWSVRGLLMKNCFF. The chain joins TRBV30 to TRBJ1-4. Germline CDR1 reads GTSNPN; CDR2 reads SVGIG (reference sequence). Counting both end residues, the CDR3 totals 15 amino acids.

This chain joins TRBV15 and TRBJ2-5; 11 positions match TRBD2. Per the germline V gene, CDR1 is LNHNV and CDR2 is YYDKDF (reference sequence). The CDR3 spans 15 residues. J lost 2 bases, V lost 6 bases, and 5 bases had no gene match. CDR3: CATSSLAGGQETQYF. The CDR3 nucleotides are TGTGCCACCAGTAGCTTAGCGGGAGGGCAAGAGACCCAGTACTTC.

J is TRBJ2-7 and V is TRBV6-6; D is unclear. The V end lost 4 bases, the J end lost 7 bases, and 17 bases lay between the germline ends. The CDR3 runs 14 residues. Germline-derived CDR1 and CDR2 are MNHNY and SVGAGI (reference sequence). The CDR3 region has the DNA TGTGCCAGCAGTTCCCGTTCGGTAGATGGGGAGCAGTACTTC. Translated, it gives CASSSRSVDGEQYF.

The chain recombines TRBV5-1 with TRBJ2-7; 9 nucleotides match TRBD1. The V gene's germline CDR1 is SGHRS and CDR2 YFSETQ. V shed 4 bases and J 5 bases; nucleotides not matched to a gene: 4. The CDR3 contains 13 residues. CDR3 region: CASSPGQGNEQYF. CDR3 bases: TGCGCCAGCAGCCCGGGACAGGGCAACGAGCAGTACTTC.

The CDR3 region has the DNA TGTGCCTGGAGTGAAGGGACTAGCGGGAGAGATGAGACCCAGTACTTC. Translating it yields CAWSEGTSGRDETQYF. V usage is TRBV30 and J usage is TRBJ2-5, with TRBD2 matching over 14 bases. Unmatched junction bases numbered 6, after V lost 1 base and J lost 5 bases. CDR1 and CDR2 (germline): GTSNPN, SVGIG (reference sequence). This CDR3 contains 16 residues. Combining the CDR3 with reference TRBV30 and TRBJ2-5 gives the whole variable domain SQTIHQWPATLVQPVGSPLSLECTVEGTSNPNLYWYRQAAGRGLQLLFYSVGIGQISSEVPQNLSASRPQDRQFILSSKKLLLSDSGFYLCAWSEGTSGRDETQYFGPGTRLLVL.

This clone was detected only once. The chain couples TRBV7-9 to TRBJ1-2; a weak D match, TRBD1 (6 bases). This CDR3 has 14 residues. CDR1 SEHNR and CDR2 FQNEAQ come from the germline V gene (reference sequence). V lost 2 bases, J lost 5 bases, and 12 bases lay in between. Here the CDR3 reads CASSLPGRGYGYTF. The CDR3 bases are TGTGCCAGCAGCTTACCAGGGAGGGGGTATGGCTACACCTTC.

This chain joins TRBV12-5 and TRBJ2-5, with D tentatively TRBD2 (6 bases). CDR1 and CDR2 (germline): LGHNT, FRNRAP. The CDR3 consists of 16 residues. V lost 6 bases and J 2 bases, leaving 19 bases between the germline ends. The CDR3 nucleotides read TGTGCTAGTGGCAAAAACGGGAGAGGGCTTCAAGAGACCCAGTACTTC. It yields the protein CASGKNGRGLQETQYF.

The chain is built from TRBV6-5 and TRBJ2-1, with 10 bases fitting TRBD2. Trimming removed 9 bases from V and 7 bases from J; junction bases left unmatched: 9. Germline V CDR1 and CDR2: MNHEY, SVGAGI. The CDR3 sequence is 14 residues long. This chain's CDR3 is CASSKASGRNEQFF. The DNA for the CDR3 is TGTGCCAGTTCTAAGGCTAGCGGGAGAAATGAGCAGTTCTTC.

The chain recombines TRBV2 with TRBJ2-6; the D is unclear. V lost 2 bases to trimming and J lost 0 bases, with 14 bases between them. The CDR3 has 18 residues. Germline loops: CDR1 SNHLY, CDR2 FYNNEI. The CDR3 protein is CASSERVGLGSGANVLTF. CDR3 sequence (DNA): TGTGCCAGCAGTGAAAGGGTAGGGCTCGGCTCTGGGGCCAACGTCCTGACTTTC.

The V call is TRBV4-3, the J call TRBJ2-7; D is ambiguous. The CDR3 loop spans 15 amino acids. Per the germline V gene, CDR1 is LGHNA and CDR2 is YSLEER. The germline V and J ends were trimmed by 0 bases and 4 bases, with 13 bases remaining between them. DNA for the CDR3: TGCGCCAGCAGCCAAGATAATTTTGGGGTATACGAGCAGTACTTC. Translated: CASSQDNFGVYEQYF.

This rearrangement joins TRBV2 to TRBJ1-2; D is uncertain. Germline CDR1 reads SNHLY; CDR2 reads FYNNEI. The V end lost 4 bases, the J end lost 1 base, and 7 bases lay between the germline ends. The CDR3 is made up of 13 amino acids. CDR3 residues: CASSGGSNYGYTF. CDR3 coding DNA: TGTGCCAGCAGTGGAGGCAGTAACTATGGCTACACCTTC.

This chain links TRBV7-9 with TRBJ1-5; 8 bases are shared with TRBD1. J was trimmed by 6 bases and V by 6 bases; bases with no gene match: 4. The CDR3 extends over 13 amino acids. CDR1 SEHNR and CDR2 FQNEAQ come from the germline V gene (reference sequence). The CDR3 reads CASSYDRGQPQHF. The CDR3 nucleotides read TGTGCCAGCAGTTACGACAGGGGTCAGCCCCAGCATTTT.

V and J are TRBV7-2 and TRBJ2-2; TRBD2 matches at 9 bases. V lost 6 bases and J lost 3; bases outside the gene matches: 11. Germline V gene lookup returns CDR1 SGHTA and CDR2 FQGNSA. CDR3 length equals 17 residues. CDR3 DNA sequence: TGTGCCAGCAGTAGGGGGACGACTAGCGGCTACACCGGGGAGCTGTTTTTT. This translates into CASSRGTTSGYTGELFF.

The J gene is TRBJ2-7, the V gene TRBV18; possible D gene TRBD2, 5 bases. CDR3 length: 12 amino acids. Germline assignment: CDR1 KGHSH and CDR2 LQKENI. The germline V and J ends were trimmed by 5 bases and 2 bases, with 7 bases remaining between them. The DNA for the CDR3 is TGTGCCAGCTCATCCGGGACCTACGAGCAGTACTTC. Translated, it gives CASSSGTYEQYF.

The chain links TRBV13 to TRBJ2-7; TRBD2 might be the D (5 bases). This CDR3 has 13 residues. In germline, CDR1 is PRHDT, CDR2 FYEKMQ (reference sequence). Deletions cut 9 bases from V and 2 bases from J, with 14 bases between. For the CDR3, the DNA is TGTGCCAGTCAGTGGAGCGGTACCTACGAGCAGTACTTC. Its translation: CASQWSGTYEQYF.

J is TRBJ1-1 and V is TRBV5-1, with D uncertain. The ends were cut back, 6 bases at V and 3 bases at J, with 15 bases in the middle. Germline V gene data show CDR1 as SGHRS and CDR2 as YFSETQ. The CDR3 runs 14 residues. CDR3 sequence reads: CASKTRTGDTEAFF. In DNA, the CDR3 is TGCGCCAGCAAAACCCGGACCGGAGACACTGAAGCTTTCTTT.

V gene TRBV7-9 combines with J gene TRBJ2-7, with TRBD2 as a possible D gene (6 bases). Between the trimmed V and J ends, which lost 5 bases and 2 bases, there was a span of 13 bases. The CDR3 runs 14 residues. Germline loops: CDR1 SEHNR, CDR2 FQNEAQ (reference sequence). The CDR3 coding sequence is TGTGCCAGCAGCACGGGAGAGAGACCCTACGAGCAGTACTTC. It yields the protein CASSTGERPYEQYF.

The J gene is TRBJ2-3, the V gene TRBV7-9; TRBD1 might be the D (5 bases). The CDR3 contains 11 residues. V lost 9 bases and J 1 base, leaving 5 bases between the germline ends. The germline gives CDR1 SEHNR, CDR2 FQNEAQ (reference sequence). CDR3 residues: CARQGTDTQYF. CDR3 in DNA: TGTGCCAGACAGGGCACAGATACGCAGTATTTT.

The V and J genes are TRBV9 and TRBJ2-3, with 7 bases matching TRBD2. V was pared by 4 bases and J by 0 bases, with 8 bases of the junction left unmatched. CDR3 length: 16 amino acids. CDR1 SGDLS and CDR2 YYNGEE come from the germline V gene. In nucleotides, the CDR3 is TGTGCCAGCAGCACAAGGGACTACCAGAGCACAGATACGCAGTATTTT. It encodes CASSTRDYQSTDTQYF.

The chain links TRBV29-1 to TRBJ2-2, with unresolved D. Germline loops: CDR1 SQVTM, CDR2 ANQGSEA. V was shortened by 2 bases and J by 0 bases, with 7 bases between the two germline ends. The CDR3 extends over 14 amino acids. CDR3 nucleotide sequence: TGCAGCGTTGAACGGAAGGCGAACACCGGGGAGCTGTTTTTT. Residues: CSVERKANTGELFF.

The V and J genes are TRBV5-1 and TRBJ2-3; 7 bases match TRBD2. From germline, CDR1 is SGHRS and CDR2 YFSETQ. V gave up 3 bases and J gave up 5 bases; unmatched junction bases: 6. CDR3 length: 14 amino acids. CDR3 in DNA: TGCGCCAGCAGCTCCCAGCGGGAAGGAGATACGCAGTATTTT. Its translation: CASSSQREGDTQYF.